This entry concerns a single T cell receptor beta chain. The sample originates from a study of regulatory T cells in long-lasting Graves disease. Time point in this sample: newly diagnosed GD, antithyroid drugs for less than 3 months. Extracted PBMC RNA gave rise to the TCR library. In building TCR beta libraries, iRepertoire HTBI primers were used together with Arm-PCR of CDR3 regions. TCRdb itself ran the multiplex PCR reads through MiXCR, one entry per CDR3 protein. Here the sample spans about 430,000 distinct CDR3 sequences, approximately 15% being singletons. These data were also reused for a study on T cells in Graves' hyperthyroidism and ophthalmopathy. As reported in that work: It was uncontrolled infection, other autoimmune disease, pregnancy or lactation that excluded patients.

The specimen comprised peripheral blood mononuclear cells (PBMCs), sampled at new diagnosis, from a patient treated with antithyroid drugs. The receptor comes from a woman in her thirties or forties with Graves disease.

DNA of the CDR3: TGTGCCAGCTCACCTGACAGGGACTCAATCGACACCTTC. Protein sequence: CASSPDRDSIDTF. The chain joins TRBV18 to TRBJ1-2; 7 positions agree with TRBD1. The CDR3 is 13 amino acids. Germline V gene sequence: CDR1 KGHSH, CDR2 LQKENI. With V trimmed by 3 bases and J by 12 bases, 10 bases remained unmatched.